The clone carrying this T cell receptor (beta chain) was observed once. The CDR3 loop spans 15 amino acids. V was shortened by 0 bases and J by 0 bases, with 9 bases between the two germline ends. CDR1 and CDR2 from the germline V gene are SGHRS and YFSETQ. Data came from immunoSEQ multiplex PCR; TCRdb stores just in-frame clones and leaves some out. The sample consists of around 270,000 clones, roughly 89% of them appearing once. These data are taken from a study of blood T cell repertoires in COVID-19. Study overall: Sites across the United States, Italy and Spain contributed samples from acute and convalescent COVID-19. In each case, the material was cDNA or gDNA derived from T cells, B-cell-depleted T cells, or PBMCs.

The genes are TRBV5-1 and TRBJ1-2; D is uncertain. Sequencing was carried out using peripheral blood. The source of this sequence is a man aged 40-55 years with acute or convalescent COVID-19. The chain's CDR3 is CASSLGDLPNYGYTF. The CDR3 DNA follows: TGCGCCAGCAGCTTGGGTGATCTACCTAACTATGGCTACACCTTC.